One and the same sample provided the 19 T cell receptor beta chains below, sequenced in a study of long-term antiretroviral therapy in people with HIV. The libraries were made with immunoSEQ v3.0 at survey level. The assay was immunoSEQ multiplex PCR, and TCRdb's table has in-frame clones only and misses some. The repertoire holds 20,000 to 25,000 clones, with 75% to 85% as singletons. The specimen was unsorted PBMCs, collected 0.5 years after starting antiretroviral therapy. The receptors stem from a woman in her forties with HIV.

This rearrangement joins TRBV28 to TRBJ1-1, with TRBD1 matching 8 bases. The V gene's germline CDR1 is MDHEN and CDR2 SYDVKM. Trimming removed 2 bases from V and 2 bases from J; junction bases left unmatched: 4. This CDR3 comprises 15 residues. CDR3 protein: CASSLRAGGNTEAFF. CDR3 in DNA: TGTGCCAGCAGTTTACGGGCAGGGGGCAACACTGAAGCTTTCTTT.

V and J are TRBV27 and TRBJ2-7; 11 bases agree with TRBD2. CDR1 is MNHEY, CDR2 SMNVEV, per germline (reference sequence). With V trimmed by 6 bases and J by 2 bases, 6 bases remained unmatched. CDR3 length equals 15 residues. The DNA for the CDR3 is TGTGCCAGCAGGCCACTAGCGGGGGAGACCTACGAGCAGTACTTC. Translating gives CASRPLAGETYEQYF.

The rearrangement links TRBV7-2 to TRBJ2-2, with TRBD1 matching 8 bases. The germline V gene has CDR1 SGHTA and CDR2 FQGNSA. CDR3 size: 15 residues. After removal of 5 bases from V and 0 bases from J, the junction contained 2 bases not matched to a gene. The CDR3 nucleotides read TGTGCCAGCAGCAAGGACAGGGCGAACACCGGGGAGCTGTTTTTT. As protein: CASSKDRANTGELFF.

The chain couples TRBV19 to TRBJ1-3, with D uncertain. There are 17 residues in the CDR3. V shed 4 bases and J shed 1 base, with 17 bases lying between them. Germline values: CDR1 LNHDA, CDR2 SQIVND (reference sequence). The CDR3 sequence is CASSTRAGPQSGNTIYF. Here the CDR3 DNA reads TGTGCCAGTAGTACCCGGGCAGGACCCCAATCTGGAAACACCATATATTTT.

The rearrangement uses TRBV11-3 and TRBJ2-3; 10 nucleotides align to TRBD1. After removal of 1 base from V and 3 bases from J, the junction contained 13 bases not matched to a gene. The germline V gene has CDR1 SGHNT and CDR2 YENEEA. The CDR3 consists of 19 residues. CDR3 sequence: CASSLGGNKGQGITDTQYF. CDR3 DNA sequence: TGTGCCAGCAGCTTAGGAGGTAATAAGGGACAGGGGATTACAGATACGCAGTATTTT.

This sequence joins TRBV28 and TRBJ1-5; D uncertain. CDR1 and CDR2 (germline): MDHEN, SYDVKM. The CDR3 contains 13 residues. V gave up 3 bases and J gave up 11 bases, with 14 bases separating them. In DNA, the CDR3 is TGTGCCAGCAGTTTCTCCGGAGGTCCAGCCCAGCATTTT. Protein sequence: CASSFSGGPAQHF.

This clone has just a few counts. The chain links TRBV6-5 to TRBJ1-2; D gene ambiguous. V shed 5 bases and J shed 7 bases, with 17 bases lying between them. Germline CDR1 is MNHEY and CDR2 is SVGAGI. The CDR3 length is 14 residues. CDR3: CASSPYPSEGGYTF. In DNA, the CDR3 is TGTGCCAGCAGTCCCTACCCTTCGGAAGGTGGCTACACCTTC.

This chain uses TRBV2 with TRBJ2-2, with 7 bases lining up with TRBD2. The V segment lost 6 bases and the J segment 0 bases; nucleotides outside the gene matches: 7. Germline V lookup: CDR1 SNHLY, CDR2 FYNNEI. This CDR3 has 16 residues. The CDR3 nucleotides read TGTGCCAGCAGGTCCCCGCTAGCGGCGAACACCGGGGAGCTGTTTTTT. As protein: CASRSPLAANTGELFF.

The chain links TRBV27 to TRBJ2-3; D gene unclear. The CDR3 loop spans 14 amino acids. Trimming took off 5 bases at V and 1 base at J, with 10 bases between the two ends. The V gene's germline CDR1 is MNHEY and CDR2 SMNVEV (reference sequence). The CDR3: CASSPARRTDTQYF. The DNA of the CDR3 is TGTGCCAGCAGTCCTGCAAGACGCACAGATACGCAGTATTTT.

The chain employs TRBV7-2 and TRBJ1-2, with D uncertain. Trimming removed 1 base from V and 4 bases from J, with 7 bases in between. Germline loops: CDR1 SGHTA, CDR2 FQGNSA. The CDR3 sequence is 13 residues long. CDR3 in DNA: TGTGCCAGCAGCTTAGGGGAGAGCTATGGCTACACCTTC. It specifies CASSLGESYGYTF. The full variable domain, its missing parts supplied by reference TRBV7-2 and TRBJ1-2, is GAGVSQSPSNKVTEKGKDVELRCDPISGHTALYWYRQSLGQGLEFLIYFQGNSAPDKSGLPSDRFSAERTGGSVSTLTIQRTQQEDSAVYLCASSLGESYGYTFGSGTRLTVV.

The chain is built from TRBV5-4 and TRBJ1-4; TRBD1 matches at 8 bases. V trimming: 1 base; J trimming: 7 bases; junction bases outside the gene matches: 6. CDR1 SGHNT and CDR2 YYREEE come from the germline V gene (reference sequence). The CDR3 is made up of 15 amino acids. The CDR3 region has the DNA TGTGCCAGCAGCTTGACAGGGGGAGCGGGTGAAAAACTGTTTTTT. This translates into CASSLTGGAGEKLFF.

This rearrangement joins TRBV5-6 to TRBJ2-7, with D perhaps matching TRBD1 (7 bases). V was pared by 4 bases and J by 2 bases, with 13 bases between. The CDR3 consists of 14 residues. The germline V gene encodes CDR1 SGHDT and CDR2 YYEEEE. The CDR3 sequence is CASSAGQPTYEQYF. Here the CDR3 DNA reads TGTGCCAGCAGCGCGGGACAGCCCACCTACGAGCAGTACTTC.

The V gene is TRBV30, the J gene TRBJ1-6; D is possibly TRBD1 (5 bases). Trimming removed 1 base at V and 10 bases at J, with 14 bases between. CDR1 is GTSNPN and CDR2 is SVGIG in the germline V gene (reference sequence). The CDR3 is 14 residues long. The CDR3 sequence: CAWSEVGRGSPLHF. CDR3 nucleotide sequence: TGTGCCTGGAGTGAGGTGGGGAGGGGATCACCCCTCCACTTT.

This chain uses TRBV5-4 with TRBJ1-1, with D unresolved. The germline CDR1 and CDR2 sequences are SGHNT and YYREEE (reference sequence). This CDR3 has 13 amino acids. V lost 2 bases to trimming and J lost 1 base, with 6 bases between them. CDR3 sequence (DNA): TGTGCCAGCAGCTTAGATCGGAACACTGAAGCTTTCTTT. It is translated as CASSLDRNTEAFF.

The genes are TRBV4-2 and TRBJ2-2; D may be TRBD1 or TRBD2 (5 bases each). Germline-derived CDR1 and CDR2 are LGHNA and YNFKEQ. V was shortened by 3 bases and J by 5 bases, with 19 bases between the two germline ends. The CDR3 runs to 17 residues. The CDR3 sequence: CASSHPYGAVITGELFF. The CDR3 coding sequence is TGTGCCAGCAGCCATCCCTACGGGGCCGTGATTACCGGGGAGCTGTTTTTT.

The rearrangement links TRBV6-5 to TRBJ1-2; D ambiguous. Germline V gene sequence: CDR1 MNHEY, CDR2 SVGAGI. The V and J ends lost 4 bases and 4 bases respectively, with 10 bases between them. The CDR3 is 13 residues long. CDR3 in DNA: TGTGCCAGCAGTTGGGGAGATGGCTATGGCTACACCTTC. It yields the protein CASSWGDGYGYTF.

The chain joins TRBV5-4 to TRBJ1-6, with unresolved D. CDR1 is SGHNT and CDR2 is YYREEE in the germline V gene (reference sequence). The CDR3 sequence is 17 residues long. The V end was cut by 4 bases, the J end by 8 bases, with 22 bases between. DNA of the CDR3: TGTGCCAGCAGCCTGAAAGCAGGCAACAAAATTGATTCACCCCTCCACTTT. Its protein is CASSLKAGNKIDSPLHF.

The chain joins TRBV4-3 to TRBJ2-3; TRBD2 matches 11 bases. The CDR3 totals 15 residues. V dropped 4 bases and J dropped 2; count of bases not matched to a gene: 2. Germline V gene data show CDR1 as LGHNA and CDR2 as YSLEER. The CDR3 coding sequence is TGCGCCAGCAGCCTGACTAGCGGGGACACAGATACGCAGTATTTT. Translated, it gives CASSLTSGDTDTQYF.

The chain combines TRBV29-1 with TRBJ2-1; tentative D call: TRBD1 (6 bases). The CDR3 loop spans 12 amino acids. Trimming took 3 bases from V and 8 from J, leaving 11 bases between them. The germline gives CDR1 SQVTM, CDR2 ANQGSEA. In DNA form, the CDR3 reads TGCAGCGTTGACATGGGGGCCGATGAGCAGTTCTTC. It yields the protein CSVDMGADEQFF.